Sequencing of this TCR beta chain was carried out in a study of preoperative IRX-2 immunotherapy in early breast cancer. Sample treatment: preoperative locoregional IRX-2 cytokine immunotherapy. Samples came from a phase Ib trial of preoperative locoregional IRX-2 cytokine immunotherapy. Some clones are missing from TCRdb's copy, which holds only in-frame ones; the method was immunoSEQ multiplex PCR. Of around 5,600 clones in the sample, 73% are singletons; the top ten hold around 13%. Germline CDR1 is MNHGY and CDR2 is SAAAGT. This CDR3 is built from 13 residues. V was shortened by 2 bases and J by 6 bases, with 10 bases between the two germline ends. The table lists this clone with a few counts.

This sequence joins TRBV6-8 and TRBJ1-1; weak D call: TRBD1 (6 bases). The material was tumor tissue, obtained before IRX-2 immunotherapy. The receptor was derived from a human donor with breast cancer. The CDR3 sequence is CASSYGGISEAFF. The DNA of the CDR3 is TGTGCCAGCAGTTACGGGGGCATCTCTGAAGCTTTCTTT.